This T cell receptor (beta chain) was sequenced in a study of OX40 agonist ivuxolimab in advanced cancers. Study-wide background: Ivuxolimab, which is an agonistic anti-OX40 (CD134) antibody, was administered to the patients.

Libraries were prepared by immunoSEQ multiplex PCR; TCRdb keeps only in-frame clonotypes and omits some of them. The table lists 82,000 or so clones, roughly 92% of them singletons. Study results and limitations: A proportion of nonresponders additionally exhibited low normalized T-cell clonal expansion. Expanded clones were, on average, more numerous in CD8+ T cells than in CD4+.

Turning to this clone: Its antigen is unknown.

Sampling of blood occurred at baseline, cycle 4 day 1, and cycle 7 day 1. The specimen comprised CD4+ or CD8+ T cells sorted from blood, sampled in a trial of the OX40 agonist ivuxolimab. This sequence was found in an adult with an advanced solid tumor such as melanoma, head and neck, liver or kidney cancer.

The CDR3 DNA sequence: TGTGCCAGCAGTTATGGCGGGAGGGCCGGCAATGAGCAGTTCTTC. The encoded protein is CASSYGGRAGNEQFF. V is TRBV6-5 and J is TRBJ2-1, with 9 bases aligning to TRBD2. J lost 6 bases, V lost 3 bases, and 6 bases had no gene match. Per germline, CDR1 MNHEY and CDR2 SVGAGI. The CDR3 has 15 amino acids.